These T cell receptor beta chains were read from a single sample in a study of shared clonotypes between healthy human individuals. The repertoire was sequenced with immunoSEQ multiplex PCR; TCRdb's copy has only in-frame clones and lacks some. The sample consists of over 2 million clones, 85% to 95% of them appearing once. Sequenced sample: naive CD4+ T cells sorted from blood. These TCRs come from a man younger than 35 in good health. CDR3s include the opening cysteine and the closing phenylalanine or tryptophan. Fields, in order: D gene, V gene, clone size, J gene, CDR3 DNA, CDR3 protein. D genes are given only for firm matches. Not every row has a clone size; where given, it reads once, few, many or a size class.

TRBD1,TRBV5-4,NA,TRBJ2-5,TGTGCCAGCAGCTCCTACGACAGGGGCCAAAACCAAGAGACCCAGTACTTC,CASSSYDRGQNQETQYF
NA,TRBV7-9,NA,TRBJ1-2,TGTGCCAGCAAAAGGGAGTCCTATGGCTACACCTTC,CASKRESYGYTF
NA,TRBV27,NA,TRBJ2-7,TGTGCCAGCAGGTGGACGCAAGTCTCCTACGAGCAGTACTTC,CASRWTQVSYEQYF
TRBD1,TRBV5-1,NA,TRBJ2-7,TGCGCCAGCAGCTTGGAACAGGGGGAATACGAGCAGTACTTC,CASSLEQGEYEQYF
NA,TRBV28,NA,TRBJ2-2,TGTGCCAGCAGTTTAGGTTTGATCGGCAGGAACACCGGGGAGCTGTTTTTT,CASSLGLIGRNTGELFF
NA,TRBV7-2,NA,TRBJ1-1,TGTGCCAGCAGCTTAGCGGAGGGGTTGGAAGCTTTCTTT,CASSLAEGLEAFF
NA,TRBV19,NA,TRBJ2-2,TGTGCCAGTAGTATAGGGACTCCGAACACCGGGGAGCTGTTTTTT,CASSIGTPNTGELFF
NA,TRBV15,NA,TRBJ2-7,TGTGCCACCAGCAGAGATAGGGCCGGACGCGCCTACGAGCAGTACTTC,CATSRDRAGRAYEQYF
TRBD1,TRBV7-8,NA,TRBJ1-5,TGTGCCAGCAGCTTCGGGACAGGGGACAATCAGCCCCAGCATTTT,CASSFGTGDNQPQHF
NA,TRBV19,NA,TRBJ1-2,TGTGCCAGTAGTATTCGCGGGGGCTCCGGCTATGGCTACACCTTC,CASSIRGGSGYGYTF
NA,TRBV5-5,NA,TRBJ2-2,TGTGCCAGCAGCTTGGACTGGCTGAACACCGGGGAGCTGTTTTTT,CASSLDWLNTGELFF
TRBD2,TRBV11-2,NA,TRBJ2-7,TGTGCCAGCAGCTTAGTTCGGGCCACTAGCGATCACCCCTACGAGCAGTACTTC,CASSLVRATSDHPYEQYF
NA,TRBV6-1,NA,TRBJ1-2,TGTGCCAGCAGACTGGAAAGGGGGAATAACTATGGCTACACCTTC,CASRLERGNNYGYTF
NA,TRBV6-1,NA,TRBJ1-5,TGTGCCAGCAGTGAACATTTCAATCAGCCCCAGCATTTT,CASSEHFNQPQHF
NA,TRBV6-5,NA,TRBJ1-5,TGTGCCAGCAGTTTCACTCGGACCGCGGGGGATCAGCCCCAGCATTTT,CASSFTRTAGDQPQHF
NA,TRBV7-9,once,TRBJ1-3,TGTGCCAGCAGCTTAGAGACAGGCGGTGGAAACACCATATATTTT,CASSLETGGGNTIYF
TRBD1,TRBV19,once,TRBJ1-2,TGTGCCAGTAGTACACGACAGGGTGGCTACACCTTC,CASSTRQGGYTF
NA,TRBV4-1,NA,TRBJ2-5,TGCGCCAGCAGCCAAGAATTCAGGGGGGGTGGATTCGTGCCCCAGTACTTC,CASSQEFRGGGFVPQYF
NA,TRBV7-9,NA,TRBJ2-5,TGTGCCAGCAGCGTTACCGGGGCCCCTCGCCTTCAAGAGACCCAGTACTTC,CASSVTGAPRLQETQYF
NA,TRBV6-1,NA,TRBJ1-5,TGTGCCAGCAGTTTGGACAGCAATCAGCCCCAGCATTTT,CASSLDSNQPQHF
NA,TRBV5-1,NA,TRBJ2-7,TGCGCCAGCAGCCAACAGGGAGACGAGCAGTACTTC,CASSQQGDEQYF
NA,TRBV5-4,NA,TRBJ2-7,TGTGCCAGCAGCTTGACGGGAACCTACGAGCAGTACTTC,CASSLTGTYEQYF
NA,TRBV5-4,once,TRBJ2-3,TGTGCCAGCAGCTTGTGGGGGGCGGGTCCAGATACGCAGTATTTT,CASSLWGAGPDTQYF
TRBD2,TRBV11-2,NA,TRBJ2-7,TGTGCCAGCAGGGTCCGGGGGGGAATCAGCTCCTACGAGCAGTACTTC,CASRVRGGISSYEQYF
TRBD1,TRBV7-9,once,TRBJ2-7,TGTGCCAGCAGCACGAGGACAGGGGGCGAGCAGTACTTC,CASSTRTGGEQYF
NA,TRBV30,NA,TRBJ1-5,TGTGCCTGGAGTGGTGGGTTCGGTGGCAGCAATCAGCCCCAGCATTTT,CAWSGGFGGSNQPQHF
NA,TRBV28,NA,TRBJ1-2,TGTGCCAGCAGTCTGCAAGGGGGGTATGGCTACACCTTC,CASSLQGGYGYTF
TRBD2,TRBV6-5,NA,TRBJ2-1,TGTGCCAGCAGTTACGATCCAAGCGGGACTTACAATGAGCAGTTCTTC,CASSYDPSGTYNEQFF
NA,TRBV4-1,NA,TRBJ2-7,TGCGCCAGCAGCCAAGATCTAACGGGACAAAGATTGAGGGAGCAGTACTTC,CASSQDLTGQRLREQYF
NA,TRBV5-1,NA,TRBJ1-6,TGCGCCAGCAGCTTGGGACAGGAGCAGGGTAATTCACCCCTCCACTTT,CASSLGQEQGNSPLHF
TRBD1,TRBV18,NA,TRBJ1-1,TGTGCCAGCTCACCACTCGGACAGGGGGAAGCTTTCTTT,CASSPLGQGEAFF
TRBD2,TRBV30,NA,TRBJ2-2,TGTGCCTGGAGTCCGCAGCGGGGGTGGGTCGGGGAGCTGTTTTTT,CAWSPQRGWVGELFF
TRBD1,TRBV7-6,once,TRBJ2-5,TGTGCCAGCAGCCCCCGGGACAGGGGGTACCAAGAGACCCAGTACTTC,CASSPRDRGYQETQYF
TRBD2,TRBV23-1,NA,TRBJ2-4,TGCGCCAGCAGGACCACTAGCGGGAAAACCAAAAACATTCAGTACTTC,CASRTTSGKTKNIQYF
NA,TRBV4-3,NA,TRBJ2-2,TGCGCCAGCAGCCAAGATTGGGGGGACACCGGGGAGCTGTTTTTT,CASSQDWGDTGELFF
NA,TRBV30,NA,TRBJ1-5,TGTGCCTGGAGAGGGGATGGGCCCCAGCATTTT,CAWRGDGPQHF
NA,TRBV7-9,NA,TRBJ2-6,TGTGCCAGCACAGGATACTCTGGGGCCAACGTCCTGACTTTC,CASTGYSGANVLTF
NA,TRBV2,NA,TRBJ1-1,TGTGCCAGCAGTGAATCCGGGGCGAGAGGCACTGAAGCTTTCTTT,CASSESGARGTEAFF
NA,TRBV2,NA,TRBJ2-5,TGTGCCAGCAGTGAATTAGAGACCCAGTACTTC,CASSELETQYF
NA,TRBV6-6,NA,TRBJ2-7,TGTGCCAGCAGTTACTCGTTCTGGGGGCCCTACGAGCAGTACTTC,CASSYSFWGPYEQYF
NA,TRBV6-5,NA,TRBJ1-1,TGTGCCAGCAGTTACCCAAAGTCAGGGGAAGCTTTCTTT,CASSYPKSGEAFF
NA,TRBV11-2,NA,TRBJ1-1,TGTGCCAGCAGCCCAGCAGGGTGGGGCACTGAAGCTTTCTTT,CASSPAGWGTEAFF